A selection of T cell receptor beta chains follows, all from one sample in a study of T cells in Graves' hyperthyroidism and ophthalmopathy. TCRdb called the multiplex PCR reads again in MiXCR, with one record for every CDR3 protein. The table includes over 350,000 distinct CDR3 sequences, around 20% detected once. The sample taken for sequencing was blood. The origin of the receptors is a man between 18 and 35 years old with Graves' ophthalmopathy. Both conserved end residues are part of each CDR3. Fields, in order: CDR3 length, J gene, V gene, clone size, D gene, CDR3 protein, CDR3 DNA. A D gene is named only where the DNA matches it firmly. Where a row states a size, it is once, few, many or the class of an expanded clone; other rows omit it.

16	TRBJ2-3	TRBV7-9	-	TRBD1	CASSPYDRGGTGTQYF	TGTGCCAGCAGCCCCTACGACAGGGGAGGCACAGGTACGCAGTATTTT
14	TRBJ1-1	TRBV10-3	few	-	CAISPTGLNTEAFF	TGTGCCATCAGTCCGACAGGACTGAACACTGAAGCTTTCTTT
16	TRBJ1-5	TRBV19	-	-	CASSISGGRADQPQHF	TGTGCCAGTAGTATTTCTGGGGGCCGAGCCGATCAGCCCCAGCATTTT
14	TRBJ1-1	TRBV27	many	-	CASSLGPRGTEAFF	TGTGCCAGCAGTTTAGGCCCCCGGGGCACTGAAGCTTTCTTT
11	TRBJ2-7	TRBV20-1	many	-	CSARDGYEQYF	TGCAGTGCTAGGGACGGCTACGAGCAGTACTTC
16	TRBJ1-2	TRBV3-1	many	-	CASSPRTDSGAYGYTF	TGTGCCAGCAGCCCTAGGACAGACTCAGGTGCCTATGGCTACACCTTC
13	TRBJ1-2	TRBV18	many	-	CASSKEGTDGYTF	TGTGCCAGCTCCAAGGAGGGAACGGATGGCTACACCTTC
16	TRBJ2-3	TRBV20-1	many	TRBD2	CSASERGRGSTDTQYF	TGCAGTGCTAGCGAACGAGGGCGGGGGAGCACAGATACGCAGTATTTT
13	TRBJ2-7	TRBV5-5	many	-	CASSLGDEYEQYF	TGTGCCAGCAGCTTGGGGGACGAGTACGAGCAGTACTTC
15	TRBJ1-4	TRBV3-1	many	-	CASSPWQGLNEKLFF	TGTGCCAGCAGCCCGTGGCAGGGCCTTAATGAAAAACTGTTTTTT
15	TRBJ2-7	TRBV10-1	-	TRBD1	CASSALGQSYNEQYF	TGCGCCAGCAGTGCCTTGGGACAGTCCTACAATGAGCAGTACTTC
13	TRBJ2-7	TRBV3-1	many	-	CASSQDRGLEQYF	TGTGCCAGCAGCCAAGATAGGGGACTGGAGCAGTACTTC
14	TRBJ1-1	TRBV6-2/TRBV6-3	many	TRBD1	CATSAPPGGTEAFF	TGTGCCACTTCCGCTCCCCCAGGGGGCACTGAAGCTTTCTTT
14	TRBJ1-1	TRBV12-3/TRBV12-4	many	-	CASSFRQPNTEAFF	TGTGCCAGCAGTTTTAGACAGCCGAACACTGAAGCTTTCTTT
17	TRBJ1-6	TRBV7-3	-	TRBD1	CASRHRQGDSYNSPLHF	TGTGCCAGCAGACATCGACAGGGGGACTCCTATAATTCACCCCTCCACTTT
15	TRBJ2-5	TRBV2	-	-	CASSEGGGAGETQYF	TGTGCCAGCAGTGAGGGGGGGGGGGCCGGCGAGACCCAGTACTTC
17	TRBJ2-5	TRBV12-3/TRBV12-4	many	TRBD1	CASRYPGTGLLRETQYF	TGTGCCAGCAGGTACCCCGGGACAGGGCTCTTGCGAGAGACCCAGTACTTC
15	TRBJ2-3	TRBV5-1	many	TRBD2	CASKVGGALTDTQYF	TGCGCCAGCAAGGTCGGGGGGGCTTTAACAGATACGCAGTATTTT
14	TRBJ2-2	TRBV2	-	TRBD1	CAKDRGLNTGELFF	TGTGCCAAGGACAGGGGTCTGAACACCGGGGAGCTGTTTTTT
15	TRBJ1-1	TRBV11-2	-	TRBD1	CASSLDGGRGLEAFF	TGTGCCAGCAGCTTAGATGGGGGCAGGGGGCTTGAAGCTTTCTTT
16	TRBJ1-4	TRBV28	few	-	CASSLHLGGRFEKLFF	TGTGCCAGCAGTTTACACCTCGGGGGGCGATTTGAAAAACTGTTTTTT
18	TRBJ2-7	TRBV6-2/TRBV6-3	many	-	CASSYSNPSGGGYDEQYF	TGTGCCAGCAGTTACTCGAATCCAAGCGGCGGAGGGTACGACGAGCAGTACTTC
15	TRBJ2-3	TRBV12-3/TRBV12-4	-	TRBD2	CASSLSSGGGATQYF	TGTGCCAGCAGTTTAAGTTCGGGGGGGGGGGCTACGCAGTATTTT
14	TRBJ1-1	TRBV4-1	many	TRBD1	CASSIRQGGTEAFF	TGCGCCAGCAGCATCCGACAGGGTGGGACTGAAGCTTTCTTT
13	TRBJ1-2	TRBV18	-	-	CASSPTGEHGYTF	TGTGCCAGCTCACCAACCGGGGAACATGGCTACACCTTC
17	TRBJ2-7	TRBV11-1	many	TRBD2	CASSTLGLAGVNYEQYF	TGTGCCAGCAGCACCCTAGGACTAGCGGGGGTTAACTACGAGCAGTACTTC
13	TRBJ1-1	TRBV2	-	TRBD1	CASSTGEGTEAFF	TGTGCCAGCAGTACAGGGGAGGGAACTGAAGCTTTCTTT
17	TRBJ2-1	TRBV5-6	-	TRBD2	CASSLAGLAGGVYEQFF	TGTGCCAGCAGCTTGGCGGGACTAGCGGGGGGGGTCTATGAGCAGTTCTTC
14	TRBJ2-7	TRBV19	-	TRBD1	CASSNPGTALEQYF	TGTGCCAGTAGTAATCCCGGGACAGCCCTCGAGCAGTACTTC
15	TRBJ2-3	TRBV29-1	few	-	CSVDGDSTRTDTQYF	TGCAGCGTTGATGGGGACTCCACTCGCACAGATACGCAGTATTTT
14	TRBJ2-7	TRBV12-3/TRBV12-4	-	-	CASTLEGNSYEQYF	TGTGCCAGCACCTTAGAGGGGAATTCCTACGAGCAGTACTTC
12	TRBJ1-2	TRBV12-3/TRBV12-4	few	-	CATSSQGRGYTF	TGTGCCACAAGCAGTCAGGGTCGAGGCTACACCTTC